The source of this T cell receptor (beta chain) is a study of regulatory T cells in long-lasting Graves disease. Whole-study findings and limits: Less diverse TCR repertoires were seen in persistent Graves' patients than in newly diagnosed ones.

Time point indicated: newly diagnosed GD, antithyroid drugs for less than 3 months. PBMC-extracted RNA yielded the TCR library. Diagnosing Graves' disease relied on the American Thyroid Association guidelines. CDR1 and CDR2 (germline): MNHNS, SASEGT. This CDR3 region has 16 residues. About this clonotype: Its antigen is unidentified. Its ends do not fully match the called genes, so a read error is possible.

Arm-PCR with iRepertoire HTBI primers amplified the CDR3 regions for these TCR beta libraries. From the multiplex PCR reads, TCRdb called clonotypes with MiXCR, one entry per CDR3 protein. In the table there are roughly 560,000 distinct CDR3 sequences, about 16% of which are singletons. This sample was also put to use in a study of T cells in Graves' hyperthyroidism and ophthalmopathy.

V usage is TRBV6-1 and J usage is TRBJ2-3; 8 positions match TRBD1. This receptor was identified in a middle-aged woman with Graves disease. Sequencing used peripheral blood mononuclear cells (PBMCs), obtained at new diagnosis, from a patient treated with antithyroid drugs. CDR3 in amino acids: CAISESQGARTDTQYF. CDR3 DNA: TGTGCCATCAGTGAGTCGCAGGGGGCGAGAACAGATACGCAGTATTTT.